This T cell receptor beta chain was recovered during a study of T cell repertoires in cytomegalovirus infection (dated by TCRdb to between 2017 and 2020). At the level of the whole study: Alongside well-studied HLA-B-restricted epitopes, the peptide stimulations were aimed at recently identified HLA-C-restricted CMV epitopes, whose presentation resists viral immunomodulation. The HLA type of each donor mattered for the analysis, because public TCR beta signatures pointed to carriage of CMV infection along with the matching HLA type. Study-wide findings and limitations: The ex vivo response was dominated by HLA-C-restricted CMV-specific TCR beta clonotypes, which also provided the single most frequent clonotype in two of eight donors. Cumulative frequency of public TCR beta family members discriminated carriers of CMV infection plus the relevant HLA type in this cohort and an independent 352-donor cohort.

In regard to this clonotype: It has no known antigen specificity. The input lacks base qualities; no much larger clone sits a single base away.

The sample was run on an Illumina HiSeq 1500. TCRdb reran the public reads through fastp at Q25 and MiXCR, keeping productive beta chains. Identical CDR3 proteins give one entry, which carries the most common genes and DNA. This sample has about 83,000 distinct CDR3 sequences in its table, and about 24% of those were observed once. The top ten clones comprise approximately 51% of the sample. Read against the paper, the sample's treatment or condition label means: in vitro stimulation with specific CMV peptide epitopes to enrich CMV-specific T cells. Including cysteine and phenylalanine, the CDR3 has 17 amino acids. CDR3 DNA only is kept here, 51 bases in frame from base 1. The germline V end is reduced by 2 bases and the J end by 4 bases; junction bases left unmatched: 11. The germline V gene sets CDR1 to LGHNA and CDR2 to YSLEER.

The receptor was isolated from a human donor in good health (CMV status not recorded). Some clones in this sample may be carry-over from other donors' samples. The receptor chain draws on TRBV4-3 and TRBJ1-2; the central 9 bases match TRBD1. Sequenced here: CD8+ T cells from cultured PBMCs, sampled from culture after CMV antigen stimulation. The CDR3 reads as follows: CASSQLATGTGTYGYTF. The DNA is TGCGCCAGCAGCCAACTGGCCACCGGGACAGGGACCTATGGCTACACCTTC.